This TCR beta chain is from a study of shared clonotypes between healthy human individuals. This table comes from immunoSEQ multiplex PCR, and its TCRdb copy is limited to in-frame clones, with some not included. This sample has millions of clones, with approximately 90% found just once. J gave up 2 bases and V 3 bases, and 5 bases lay outside the gene matches. The germline V gene has CDR1 MGHRA and CDR2 YSYEKL. The CDR3 covers 15 residues. Material for sequencing was naive CD4+ T cells sorted from blood. The subset denotes: CD45RA+ positively selected. V is TRBV4-1 and J is TRBJ2-7; 9 nucleotides agree with TRBD2. This clonotype was sampled from a man in his late teens or twenties in good health. The DNA of the CDR3 is TGCGCCAGCAGCCAGCCGGCGGGGGGGACCTACGAGCAGTACTTC. It specifies CASSQPAGGTYEQYF.